A selection of T cell receptor beta chains follows, all from one sample in a study of CD8 T cells in Susac syndrome. A single record per CDR3 protein comes from TCRdb applying MiXCR to the immunoSEQ multiplex PCR reads. Found here are about 400,000 distinct CDR3 sequences, approximately 89% of them singletons; the top ten hold roughly 0.1%. What was sequenced was CD8+ T cells from PBMCs. These receptors came from a human donor with multiple sclerosis. Both conserved end residues are part of each CDR3. A D gene is named only where the DNA matches it firmly. For some rows the clone size is stated as once, few or many, or as a class when expanded; others skip it.

clone_size	v_call	j_call	d_call	cdr3_aa	cdr3_nt
.	TRBV12-3/TRBV12-4	TRBJ2-7	TRBD2	CASSLALLAGAEQYF	TGTGCCAGCAGTTTAGCGCTACTAGCGGGAGCCGAGCAGTACTTC
.	TRBV6-5	TRBJ2-7	.	CASSYGQAGEQYF	TGTGCCAGCAGTTACGGCCAGGCAGGCGAGCAGTACTTC
.	TRBV6-5	TRBJ2-3	TRBD1	CASSYFGQGLMDTQYF	TGTGCCAGCAGTTACTTCGGACAGGGGCTTATGGATACGCAGTATTTT
.	TRBV3-1	TRBJ2-5	.	CASSQESETQYF	TGTGCCAGCAGCCAAGAATCGGAGACCCAGTACTTC
once	TRBV27	TRBJ2-7	.	CASSYSGTYEQYF	TGTGCCAGCAGTTATAGCGGAACCTACGAGCAGTACTTC
.	TRBV29-1	TRBJ2-6	TRBD1	CSVERPGTDSSGANVLTF	TGCAGCGTTGAGCGACCGGGGACAGATAGCTCTGGGGCCAACGTCCTGACTTTC
.	TRBV2	TRBJ1-1	.	CASSHQGFRVIAFF	TGTGCCAGCAGTCATCAGGGGTTCCGGGTAATAGCTTTCTTT
once	TRBV29-1	TRBJ2-1	.	CSVIREKAYNEQFF	TGCAGCGTCATCCGGGAGAAGGCCTACAATGAGCAGTTCTTC
.	TRBV5-4	TRBJ2-7	.	CASRPDSLSYEQYF	TGTGCCAGCAGACCAGACAGCCTCTCCTACGAGCAGTACTTC
.	TRBV27	TRBJ2-1	TRBD2	CASSPFSGSSYNEQFF	TGTGCCAGCAGCCCATTTAGCGGGAGCTCCTACAATGAGCAGTTCTTC
.	TRBV7-8	TRBJ2-1	.	CAAGGGKEQFF	TGTGCCGCGGGTGGCGGGAAAGAGCAGTTCTTC
once	TRBV7-3	TRBJ2-2	.	CASSPRGGPPTGELFF	TGTGCCAGCAGCCCCCGCGGAGGGCCACCCACCGGGGAGCTGTTTTTT
.	TRBV12-3/TRBV12-4	TRBJ1-5	.	CASSLSWGGPYSNQPQHF	TGTGCCAGCAGCCTCTCGTGGGGGGGACCTTATAGCAATCAGCCCCAGCATTTT
.	TRBV4-1	TRBJ2-5	TRBD1	CASSGTGQETQYF	TGCGCCAGCAGCGGGACAGGTCAAGAGACCCAGTACTTC
.	TRBV27	TRBJ2-3	TRBD2	CASSSLAGGRDTQYF	TGTGCCAGCAGTTCACTAGCGGGGGGGCGAGATACGCAGTATTTT
.	TRBV30	TRBJ2-7	.	CAWSRPGASYEQYF	TGTGCCTGGAGTAGGCCCGGGGCCTCCTACGAGCAGTACTTC
.	TRBV30	TRBJ2-7	.	CAWSSLSGYEQYF	TGTGCCTGGAGCTCTCTATCAGGCTACGAGCAGTACTTC
.	TRBV5-1	TRBJ2-7	.	CASSLRGDPYEQYF	TGCGCCAGCAGCTTGAGGGGGGACCCCTACGAGCAGTACTTC
.	TRBV27	TRBJ2-1	TRBD2	CASSPIAGTASEQFF	TGTGCCAGCAGTCCTATAGCGGGGACCGCTTCTGAGCAGTTCTTC
.	TRBV20-1	TRBJ1-2	.	CSARDPSYGGGYTF	TGCAGTGCTAGAGATCCGTCCTACGGAGGGGGCTACACCTTC
.	TRBV27	TRBJ1-1	.	CASSLYPAFEAFF	TGTGCCAGCAGTTTATACCCTGCCTTTGAAGCTTTCTTT
.	TRBV4-1	TRBJ1-2	TRBD1	CASSQGGGTGKDYGYTF	TGCGCCAGCAGCCAAGGGGGGGGGACAGGGAAAGACTATGGCTACACCTTC
once	TRBV7-9	TRBJ2-3	.	CASRDTATDTQYF	TGTGCCAGCAGGGACACAGCCACAGATACGCAGTATTTT
.	TRBV7-9	TRBJ2-7	.	CASSFGGSVYEQYF	TGTGCCAGCAGCTTTGGGGGTTCGGTTTACGAGCAGTACTTC
.	TRBV7-9	TRBJ2-1	TRBD2	CASSPTSGDSYNEQFF	TGTGCCAGCAGCCCGACTAGCGGAGACTCCTACAATGAGCAGTTCTTC
.	TRBV29-1	TRBJ2-2	.	CSVRKGLGGELFF	TGCAGCGTTAGGAAGGGGCTGGGCGGGGAGCTGTTTTTT
.	TRBV5-1	TRBJ2-3	.	CASSPGPMATDTQYF	TGCGCCAGCAGCCCGGGCCCTATGGCCACAGATACGCAGTATTTT
.	TRBV11-2	TRBJ2-7	.	CASSLGYYEQYF	TGTGCCAGCAGCTTGGGTTACTACGAGCAGTACTTC
once	TRBV10-1	TRBJ2-7	.	CASSESAGYEQYF	TGCGCCAGCAGTGAGTCGGCGGGCTACGAGCAGTACTTC
.	TRBV4-2	TRBJ2-1	.	CASSQETRGEDNEQFF	TGTGCCAGCAGCCAAGAAACGAGAGGGGAGGACAATGAGCAGTTCTTC